A selection of T cell receptor beta chains follows, all from one sample in a study of early stage breast cancer tumors. TCRdb keeps only in-frame clones here, not all; method: immunoSEQ multiplex PCR. The table lists some 11,000 clones, about 73% of them singletons. Sequenced input: breast tumor tissue. The receptors originated from a person between 35 and 49 years old with breast cancer. CDR3s include the opening cysteine and the closing phenylalanine or tryptophan. The D gene is left open where the match is weak. A clone size is listed for some rows: how often the clone was seen (once, few, many), or a class if it is expanded.

clone size: .; J gene: TRBJ2-5; V gene: TRBV29-1; D gene: .; CDR3 protein: CSVEDGSGGVETQYF; CDR3 DNA: TGCAGCGTTGAAGATGGTTCTGGGGGAGTGGAGACCCAGTACTTC
clone size: .; J gene: TRBJ2-2; V gene: TRBV19; D gene: .; CDR3 protein: CASSKHRDPGTGELFF; CDR3 DNA: TGTGCCAGTAGTAAACACCGGGACCCCGGGACCGGGGAGCTGTTTTTT
clone size: .; J gene: TRBJ1-2; V gene: TRBV11-1; D gene: TRBD1; CDR3 protein: CASSINPAGGKDGYTF; CDR3 DNA: TGTGCCAGCAGCATAAACCCAGCAGGGGGAAAGGATGGCTACACCTTC
clone size: .; J gene: TRBJ2-3; V gene: TRBV5-6; D gene: .; CDR3 protein: CASSLTRGADTQYF; CDR3 DNA: TGTGCCAGCAGCTTGACACGGGGCGCAGATACGCAGTATTTT
clone size: .; J gene: TRBJ1-1; V gene: TRBV19; D gene: .; CDR3 protein: CASTPAGGHTEAFF; CDR3 DNA: TGTGCCAGTACCCCGGCGGGAGGTCACACTGAAGCTTTCTTT
clone size: few; J gene: TRBJ2-1; V gene: TRBV4-2; D gene: TRBD2; CDR3 protein: CASSQEASGSAYNEQFF; CDR3 DNA: TGTGCCAGCAGCCAAGAGGCGAGCGGGAGCGCCTACAATGAGCAGTTCTTC
clone size: .; J gene: TRBJ2-7; V gene: TRBV6-1; D gene: TRBD2; CDR3 protein: CASRRGDMGSYEQYF; CDR3 DNA: TGTGCCAGCAGGCGGGGGGACATGGGCTCCTACGAGCAGTACTTC
clone size: .; J gene: TRBJ2-2; V gene: TRBV5-4; D gene: TRBD1; CDR3 protein: CASRSQGAAGTGELFF; CDR3 DNA: TGTGCCAGCAGATCTCAGGGGGCGGCAGGCACCGGGGAGCTGTTTTTT
clone size: few; J gene: TRBJ1-2; V gene: TRBV6-5; D gene: .; CDR3 protein: CASSYSENYGYTF; CDR3 DNA: TGTGCCAGCAGTTACTCAGAGAACTATGGCTACACCTTC
clone size: .; J gene: TRBJ2-1; V gene: TRBV5-6; D gene: .; CDR3 protein: CASITLHSTEYFNEQFF; CDR3 DNA: TGTGCCAGCATCACACTCCACTCGACAGAGTACTTTAATGAGCAGTTCTTC
clone size: .; J gene: TRBJ2-3; V gene: TRBV27; D gene: .; CDR3 protein: CASSWVDEDTQYF; CDR3 DNA: TGTGCCAGCAGTTGGGTCGATGAAGATACGCAGTATTTT
clone size: .; J gene: TRBJ1-1; V gene: TRBV28; D gene: .; CDR3 protein: CASSLSRKAFF; CDR3 DNA: TGTGCCAGCAGTTTATCCCGAAAAGCTTTCTTT
clone size: .; J gene: TRBJ1-2; V gene: TRBV10-3; D gene: TRBD1; CDR3 protein: CAISEGQGLANYGYTF; CDR3 DNA: TGTGCCATCAGTGAGGGACAGGGCTTAGCTAACTATGGCTACACCTTC
clone size: .; J gene: TRBJ2-7; V gene: TRBV11-3; D gene: TRBD1; CDR3 protein: CASSFTGQGTDEQYF; CDR3 DNA: TGTGCCAGCAGCTTCACAGGACAGGGAACTGACGAGCAGTACTTC
clone size: .; J gene: TRBJ1-5; V gene: TRBV6-1; D gene: TRBD1; CDR3 protein: CASRGQVDQPQHF; CDR3 DNA: TGTGCCAGCAGGGGACAGGTCGATCAGCCCCAGCATTTT
clone size: once; J gene: TRBJ2-7; V gene: TRBV4-1; D gene: TRBD2; CDR3 protein: CASSQDMEREITYEQYF; CDR3 DNA: TGCGCCAGCAGCCAAGATATGGAGCGGGAGATTACCTACGAGCAGTACTTC
clone size: .; J gene: TRBJ2-2; V gene: TRBV4-1; D gene: TRBD2; CDR3 protein: CASSRQTPGTSGLTGELFF; CDR3 DNA: TGCGCCAGCAGCCGCCAAACTCCCGGGACTAGCGGCCTCACCGGGGAGCTGTTTTTT
clone size: .; J gene: TRBJ2-4; V gene: TRBV5-1; D gene: .; CDR3 protein: CASSLTATAQIQYF; CDR3 DNA: TGCGCCAGCAGCTTGACGGCGACAGCCCAAATTCAGTACTTC
clone size: .; J gene: TRBJ2-7; V gene: TRBV2; D gene: .; CDR3 protein: CASSDPGPPNEQYF; CDR3 DNA: TGTGCCAGCAGTGACCCGGGACCGCCTAACGAGCAGTACTTC
clone size: .; J gene: TRBJ2-7; V gene: TRBV5-4; D gene: TRBD2; CDR3 protein: CASSSKTSGHDEQYF; CDR3 DNA: TGTGCCAGCAGCTCTAAGACTAGCGGGCACGACGAGCAGTACTTC
clone size: .; J gene: TRBJ2-2; V gene: TRBV5-4; D gene: .; CDR3 protein: CASSSTTIPGELFF; CDR3 DNA: TGTGCCAGCAGCTCGACTACCATCCCCGGGGAGCTGTTTTTT
clone size: .; J gene: TRBJ2-1; V gene: TRBV5-1; D gene: TRBD2; CDR3 protein: CASSTRGRESGNEQFF; CDR3 DNA: TGCGCCAGCAGCACCCGAGGGCGGGAGTCTGGGAATGAGCAGTTCTTC
clone size: .; J gene: TRBJ2-3; V gene: TRBV9; D gene: .; CDR3 protein: CASSELASGDTQYF; CDR3 DNA: TGTGCCAGCAGCGAATTGGCCTCGGGGGATACGCAGTATTTT
clone size: .; J gene: TRBJ2-4; V gene: TRBV21-1; D gene: .; CDR3 protein: CASSKGWRGPSGVNIQYF; CDR3 DNA: TGTGCCAGCAGCAAAGGATGGAGGGGGCCAAGCGGTGTCAACATTCAGTACTTC
clone size: .; J gene: TRBJ1-1; V gene: TRBV5-1; D gene: .; CDR3 protein: CASRLTQERGTEAFF; CDR3 DNA: TGCGCCAGCAGGTTAACTCAGGAACGGGGCACTGAAGCTTTCTTT
clone size: .; J gene: TRBJ2-3; V gene: TRBV6-1; D gene: TRBD2; CDR3 protein: CASKREEGTDTQYF; CDR3 DNA: TGTGCCAGCAAGCGGGAGGAGGGCACAGATACGCAGTATTTT
clone size: .; J gene: TRBJ2-7; V gene: TRBV6-5; D gene: .; CDR3 protein: CASSSSSGSYEQYF; CDR3 DNA: TGTGCCAGCAGTTCGTCTAGTGGCTCCTACGAGCAGTACTTC
clone size: .; J gene: TRBJ2-3; V gene: TRBV19; D gene: TRBD2; CDR3 protein: CASSGREGHQDTQYF; CDR3 DNA: TGTGCCAGTAGTGGGCGGGAGGGCCATCAAGATACGCAGTATTTT
clone size: .; J gene: TRBJ2-3; V gene: TRBV7-9; D gene: .; CDR3 protein: CASSFPNGISTDTQYF; CDR3 DNA: TGTGCCAGCAGCTTCCCTAATGGGATTAGCACAGATACGCAGTATTTT
clone size: .; J gene: TRBJ2-7; V gene: TRBV7-2; D gene: .; CDR3 protein: CASSNTQGPEYF; CDR3 DNA: TGTGCCAGCAGCAATACACAAGGACCAGAGTACTTC
clone size: .; J gene: TRBJ2-3; V gene: TRBV5-4; D gene: TRBD2; CDR3 protein: CASKRTSGTSSTDTQYF; CDR3 DNA: TGTGCCAGCAAACGAACTAGCGGCACCTCTAGCACAGATACGCAGTATTTT
clone size: once; J gene: TRBJ2-7; V gene: TRBV19; D gene: TRBD2; CDR3 protein: CASKPKPGLASYEQYF; CDR3 DNA: TGTGCCAGTAAACCGAAGCCGGGACTAGCAAGCTACGAGCAGTACTTC
clone size: .; J gene: TRBJ2-2; V gene: TRBV7-6; D gene: .; CDR3 protein: CASSTSHANTGELFF; CDR3 DNA: TGTGCCAGCAGTACGTCCCACGCGAACACCGGGGAGCTGTTTTTT
clone size: few; J gene: TRBJ2-3; V gene: TRBV27; D gene: TRBD2; CDR3 protein: CASSLLAGQGDTQYF; CDR3 DNA: TGTGCCAGCAGTTTATTAGCGGGACAAGGTGATACGCAGTATTTT
clone size: .; J gene: TRBJ2-7; V gene: TRBV28; D gene: .; CDR3 protein: CASSPPPGGVRYEQYF; CDR3 DNA: TGTGCCAGCAGTCCCCCACCCGGGGGCGTCCGGTACGAGCAGTACTTC
clone size: .; J gene: TRBJ1-1; V gene: TRBV11-3; D gene: TRBD1; CDR3 protein: CASSLGQGRSLEAFF; CDR3 DNA: TGTGCCAGCAGCTTAGGACAGGGGCGTTCTCTTGAAGCTTTCTTT
clone size: medium-sized; J gene: TRBJ2-7; V gene: TRBV5-4; D gene: TRBD1; CDR3 protein: CASSLRGTGSEQYF; CDR3 DNA: TGTGCCAGCAGCCTCAGGGGGACAGGGTCCGAGCAGTACTTC
clone size: .; J gene: TRBJ2-7; V gene: TRBV15; D gene: .; CDR3 protein: CATSRLPGTLLPLSYEQYF; CDR3 DNA: TGTGCCACCAGCAGGCTTCCCGGGACACTTCTCCCTCTGAGCTACGAGCAGTACTTC
clone size: .; J gene: TRBJ2-1; V gene: TRBV21-1; D gene: .; CDR3 protein: CASSTKTWGLAYNEQFF; CDR3 DNA: TGTGCCAGCAGCACTAAAACGTGGGGACTAGCCTACAATGAGCAGTTCTTC
clone size: .; J gene: TRBJ2-1; V gene: TRBV21-1; D gene: .; CDR3 protein: CASSTIGPYNEQFF; CDR3 DNA: TGTGCCAGCAGCACTATTGGACCCTACAATGAGCAGTTCTTC
clone size: .; J gene: TRBJ2-1; V gene: TRBV19; D gene: .; CDR3 protein: CASSMSGFTDGARNNEQFF; CDR3 DNA: TGTGCCAGTAGTATGTCGGGCTTTACGGACGGAGCACGAAACAATGAGCAGTTCTTC
clone size: few; J gene: TRBJ1-5; V gene: TRBV4-1; D gene: .; CDR3 protein: CASSQGPGGGNQPQHF; CDR3 DNA: TGCGCCAGCAGCCAGGGCCCGGGTGGTGGCAATCAGCCCCAGCATTTT
clone size: medium-sized; J gene: TRBJ2-1; V gene: TRBV7-9; D gene: .; CDR3 protein: CASSGPFSDNEQFF; CDR3 DNA: TGTGCCAGCAGCGGGCCCTTTAGCGACAATGAGCAGTTCTTC
clone size: .; J gene: TRBJ1-1; V gene: TRBV5-1; D gene: TRBD1; CDR3 protein: CASSLQGGRANTEAFF; CDR3 DNA: TGCGCCAGCAGCCTCCAGGGGGGCCGAGCGAACACTGAAGCTTTCTTT
clone size: .; J gene: TRBJ2-1; V gene: TRBV6-5; D gene: TRBD2; CDR3 protein: CASSYGGGSYNEQFF; CDR3 DNA: TGTGCCAGCAGTTATGGGGGAGGGTCCTACAATGAGCAGTTCTTC
clone size: few; J gene: TRBJ2-4; V gene: TRBV21-1; D gene: .; CDR3 protein: CASPSSDQLAKNIQYF; CDR3 DNA: TGTGCCAGCCCTTCATCGGATCAACTAGCCAAAAACATTCAGTACTTC
clone size: .; J gene: TRBJ2-3; V gene: TRBV4-1; D gene: TRBD2; CDR3 protein: CASSQPPLKTGTSGNTDTQYF; CDR3 DNA: TGCGCCAGCAGCCAACCACCACTTAAGACTGGGACTAGCGGTAACACAGATACGCAGTATTTT
clone size: .; J gene: TRBJ2-3; V gene: TRBV9; D gene: .; CDR3 protein: CASSVADSTDTQYF; CDR3 DNA: TGTGCCAGCAGCGTCGCGGATAGCACAGATACGCAGTATTTT
clone size: .; J gene: TRBJ2-1; V gene: TRBV5-1; D gene: .; CDR3 protein: CASSYQGGEQFF; CDR3 DNA: TGCGCCAGCAGTTATCAGGGAGGTGAGCAGTTCTTC
clone size: .; J gene: TRBJ2-5; V gene: TRBV6-1; D gene: .; CDR3 protein: CASSVTRGETQYF; CDR3 DNA: TGTGCCAGCAGTGTGACTAGAGGGGAGACCCAGTACTTC
clone size: .; J gene: TRBJ1-1; V gene: TRBV7-9; D gene: .; CDR3 protein: CASSLWGEPMNTEAFF; CDR3 DNA: TGTGCCAGCAGCTTATGGGGGGAACCGATGAACACTGAAGCTTTCTTT
clone size: once; J gene: TRBJ2-3; V gene: TRBV19; D gene: .; CDR3 protein: CASSRSDTQYF; CDR3 DNA: TGTGCCAGTAGTAGATCCGATACGCAGTATTTT
clone size: .; J gene: TRBJ2-4; V gene: TRBV6-1; D gene: .; CDR3 protein: CASSEHLAKNIQYF; CDR3 DNA: TGTGCCAGCAGTGAACATCTAGCCAAAAACATTCAGTACTTC
clone size: .; J gene: TRBJ1-1; V gene: TRBV7-9; D gene: TRBD1; CDR3 protein: CASSGQGGSTEAFF; CDR3 DNA: TGTGCCAGCAGCGGACAGGGGGGATCCACTGAAGCTTTCTTT
clone size: .; J gene: TRBJ2-1; V gene: TRBV29-1; D gene: TRBD1; CDR3 protein: CSVEPPTGGDYNEQFF; CDR3 DNA: TGCAGCGTTGAACCACCTACAGGGGGCGATTACAATGAGCAGTTCTTC
clone size: .; J gene: TRBJ2-3; V gene: TRBV11-3; D gene: .; CDR3 protein: CASSLVVVGTQYF; CDR3 DNA: TGTGCCAGCAGCTTAGTCGTCGTAGGTACGCAGTATTTT
clone size: .; J gene: TRBJ2-2; V gene: TRBV7-9; D gene: .; CDR3 protein: CASSLEGVTGELFF; CDR3 DNA: TGTGCCAGCAGCTTAGAGGGGGTTACCGGGGAGCTGTTTTTT
clone size: .; J gene: TRBJ2-3; V gene: TRBV6-5; D gene: .; CDR3 protein: CASSPRGGGTDTQYF; CDR3 DNA: TGTGCCAGCAGTCCGAGGGGTGGGGGCACAGATACGCAGTATTTT
clone size: .; J gene: TRBJ2-5; V gene: TRBV15; D gene: .; CDR3 protein: CATSRDSGVETQYF; CDR3 DNA: TGTGCCACCAGCAGAGATTCGGGAGTGGAGACCCAGTACTTC